One and the same sample provided the 30 T cell receptor beta chains below, sequenced in a study of cytomegalovirus exposure and HLA in healthy donors (dated by TCRdb to the late 2010s). The library was obtained by the immunoSEQ multiplex PCR assay. The multiplex PCR relied on a mix of 60 forward primers for TCR Vbeta segments and 13 reverse primers for TCR Jbeta segments. In its TCRdb copy, this immuneACCESS table keeps in-frame sequences only and misses some clones. Where compared with another copy, unresolved V genes explain less than half of these, and the others have no known cause. This sample's table contains under 50,000 clones. The ten largest clones represent over 3.5% of the sample. Sequencing was done on a sample of PBMCs. The receptor set was obtained from a male donor in good health and CMV-seronegative.

The chain combines TRBV28 with TRBJ1-1; D uncertain. V was pared by 8 bases and J by 4 bases, with 11 bases between. The CDR3 totals 12 residues. The germline CDR1 and CDR2 sequences are MDHEN and SYDVKM. The CDR3 DNA sequence: TGTGCCAGCCAAGACACACTCACTGAAGCTTTCTTT. This translates into CASQDTLTEAFF.

V usage is TRBV11-3 and J usage is TRBJ1-1; D not resolved. V lost 6 bases, J lost 5 bases, and 13 bases lay in between. This CDR3 has 13 amino acids. Germline values: CDR1 SGHNT, CDR2 YENEEA. The CDR3 sequence is CASSLGRVTEAFF. CDR3 in DNA: TGTGCCAGCAGTCTCGGGAGGGTTACTGAAGCTTTCTTT.

This chain links TRBV19 with TRBJ2-2, with D maybe TRBD1 (7 bases). This CDR3 is 17 amino acids long. Germline CDR1 LNHDA, CDR2 SQIVND (reference sequence). Trimming cost V 7 bases and J 3 bases, with 21 bases left between them. The CDR3 sequence: CASKTPVGRGDTGELFF. Written as DNA, the CDR3 is TGTGCCAGTAAAACCCCTGTGGGCAGGGGGGACACCGGGGAGCTGTTTTTT.

DNA for the CDR3: TGTGCCAGCAGTCCCCGGGACAGGCCGTTAGGGCCCCAGCATTTT. It encodes CASSPRDRPLGPQHF. The V and J genes are TRBV28 and TRBJ1-5; TRBD1 matches at 8 bases. The trim removed 5 bases at V and 9 bases at J, leaving 12 bases unmatched. Germline CDR1 and CDR2: MDHEN and SYDVKM. The CDR3 has 15 residues.

The rearrangement uses TRBV11-2 and TRBJ1-1, with TRBD1 matching over 9 bases. Germline CDR1 reads SGHAT; CDR2 reads FQNNGV. The CDR3 loop spans 16 amino acids. J gave up 3 bases and V 2 bases, and 7 bases lay outside the gene matches. The CDR3 DNA reads TGTGCCAGCAGCTTACGACAGGGGGAGGGTGACACTGAAGCTTTCTTT. Protein product: CASSLRQGEGDTEAFF. The full variable domain, completed using reference TRBV11-2 and TRBJ1-1, is EAGVAQSPRYKIIEKRQSVAFWCNPISGHATLYWYQQILGQGPKLLIQFQNNGVVDDSQLPKDRFSAERLKGVDSTLKIQPAKLEDSAVYLCASSLRQGEGDTEAFFGQGTRLTVV.

V is TRBV29-1 and J is TRBJ2-5, with 7 bases aligning to TRBD2. The germline V gene encodes CDR1 SQVTM and CDR2 ANQGSEA. The ends lost 0 bases at V and 0 bases at J; junction bases unmatched: 7. The CDR3 runs to 16 residues. CDR3 coding DNA: TGCAGCGTTGAAGATCTAAGGGAGGGAAACCAAGAGACCCAGTACTTC. Translation: CSVEDLREGNQETQYF.

This rearrangement joins TRBV2 to TRBJ1-4, with 7 bases lining up with TRBD1. The V gene's germline CDR1 is SNHLY and CDR2 FYNNEI. Losses at the gene ends were 3 bases for V and 0 bases for J; bases not matched to a gene: 7. This CDR3 contains 17 residues. The CDR3 loop is CASSEGRGSATNEKLFF. The DNA of the CDR3 is TGTGCCAGCAGTGAGGGCAGGGGGTCAGCAACTAATGAAAAACTGTTTTTT. The whole variable domain, remainder taken from reference TRBV2 and TRBJ1-4, is EPEVTQTPSHQVTQMGQEVILRCVPISNHLYFYWYRQILGQKVEFLVSFYNNEISEKSEIFDDQFSVERPDGSNFTLKIRSTKLEDSAMYFCASSEGRGSATNEKLFFGSGTQLSVL.

This chain uses TRBV5-1 with TRBJ1-3; D not certain. V shed 0 bases and J shed 2 bases, with 9 bases lying between them. The CDR3 contains 15 residues. CDR1 is SGHRS and CDR2 is YFSETQ in the germline V gene. CDR3 DNA sequence: TGCGCCAGCAGCTTGGCTTTCAGCGCTGGAAACACCATATATTTT. It codes for CASSLAFSAGNTIYF.

V usage is TRBV18 and J usage is TRBJ2-2, with D possibly being TRBD1 (5 bases). In germline, CDR1 is KGHSH, CDR2 LQKENI. This CDR3 comprises 15 residues. Trimming pared 0 bases from V and 1 base from J, leaving 6 bases between. CDR3 in amino acids: CASSPPGRNTGELFF. For the CDR3, the DNA is TGTGCCAGCTCACCACCGGGGCGGAACACCGGGGAGCTGTTTTTT.

The chain employs TRBV14 and TRBJ2-5; D may be TRBD1 (5 bases). Trimming took 4 bases from V and 1 from J, leaving 13 bases between them. Germline values: CDR1 SGHDN, CDR2 FVKESK. CDR3 size: 15 residues. The CDR3 sequence: CASSRGGRTQETQYF. In DNA, the CDR3 is TGTGCCAGCAGCCGGGGCGGTAGGACCCAAGAGACCCAGTACTTC.

DNA of the CDR3: TGTGCCAGCAGCGAACGGGCTAGCGGGCCCCGAGGCTACGAGCAGTACTTC. It specifies CASSERASGPRGYEQYF. The chain carries TRBV5-4 and TRBJ2-7; 8 bases match TRBD2. This CDR3 has 17 residues. Trimming took 4 bases from V and 3 from J; bases not matched to a gene: 15. The germline V gene has CDR1 SGHNT and CDR2 YYREEE (reference sequence).

V and J are TRBV5-1 and TRBJ2-7; TRBD1 aligns across 11 bases. This CDR3 has 13 residues. CDR1 is SGHRS and CDR2 is YFSETQ in the germline V gene. J was trimmed by 5 bases and V by 4 bases; bases with no gene match: 2. The CDR3 DNA is TGCGCCAGCAGCCGGACAGGGGGCGACGAGCAGTACTTC. This codes for CASSRTGGDEQYF.

V usage is TRBV7-8 and J usage is TRBJ2-7; D is undetermined. CDR3 length equals 15 residues. The V gene's germline CDR1 is SGHVS and CDR2 FQNEAQ. Trimming took off 1 base at V and 7 bases at J, with 17 bases between the two ends. The chain's CDR3 is CASSLEVGSREEQYF. In DNA form, the CDR3 reads TGTGCCAGCAGCTTAGAGGTGGGCAGCCGAGAGGAGCAGTACTTC.

The rearrangement uses TRBV9 and TRBJ1-2; 11 bases line up with TRBD1. CDR1 and CDR2 from the germline V gene are SGDLS and YYNGEE. Trimming took 5 bases from V and 3 from J; bases not matched to a gene: 3. This CDR3 has 14 amino acids. The CDR3 nucleotides are TGTGCCAGCAGGAGGGACAGGGGGGACTATGGCTACACCTTC. It codes for CASRRDRGDYGYTF.

V and J are TRBV2 and TRBJ2-7, with D possibly being TRBD1 (5 bases). The V gene lost 8 bases and the J gene lost 0 bases, with 14 bases spanning the gap. The CDR3 is 14 residues long. Germline CDR1 SNHLY, CDR2 FYNNEI. CDR3 sequence: CASRPGLSSYEQYF. CDR3 sequence (DNA): TGTGCCAGCCGCCCAGGGCTAAGCTCCTACGAGCAGTACTTC.

V usage is TRBV6-6 and J usage is TRBJ1-5; 9 positions agree with TRBD1. The CDR3 consists of 15 residues. V dropped 7 bases and J dropped 1; count of bases not matched to a gene: 5. The germline CDR1 and CDR2 sequences are MNHNY and SVGAGI (reference sequence). This chain's CDR3 is CASTTTGGSNQPQHF. DNA for the CDR3: TGTGCCAGCACTACCACAGGGGGCAGCAATCAGCCCCAGCATTTT.

This chain uses TRBV7-3 with TRBJ1-1; 8 bases agree with TRBD1. This CDR3 has 13 amino acids. V gave up 5 bases and J gave up 7 bases; unmatched junction bases: 6. Germline V CDR1 and CDR2: SGHTA, FQGTGA. The CDR3: CASSPGTGDEAFF. In DNA, the CDR3 is TGTGCCAGCAGCCCGGGGACAGGAGATGAAGCTTTCTTT.

The chain employs TRBV5-6 and TRBJ1-1; D remains unclear. The V and J ends lost 4 bases and 3 bases respectively, with 4 bases between them. The CDR3 loop spans 11 amino acids. Germline V gene lookup returns CDR1 SGHDT and CDR2 YYEEEE. The CDR3 is CASSRYTEAFF. For the CDR3, the DNA is TGTGCCAGCAGCCGGTACACTGAAGCTTTCTTT.

The chain has TRBV18 and TRBJ2-6, with D possibly matching TRBD1 (6 bases). V lost 8 bases, J lost 0 bases, and 14 bases lay in between. Germline lookup yields CDR1 KGHSH and CDR2 LQKENI. The CDR3 is made up of 16 amino acids. In DNA, the CDR3 is TGTGCCAGCGCCCCTCAGGGGACCTCTGGGGCCAACGTCCTGACTTTC. Protein: CASAPQGTSGANVLTF.

The genes are TRBV5-1 and TRBJ1-4, with D perhaps TRBD1 (6 bases). The V gene's germline CDR1 is SGHRS and CDR2 YFSETQ. This CDR3 region has 14 residues. V was trimmed by 3 bases and J by 8 bases, leaving 14 bases between them. The CDR3 region is CASSSGQFQEKLFF. The CDR3 region has the DNA TGCGCCAGCAGCTCAGGACAGTTTCAGGAAAAACTGTTTTTT.

CDR3 sequence: CASSLLSSKNIQYF. The CDR3 DNA follows: TGTGCCAGCAGCTTATTGAGTAGTAAAAACATTCAGTACTTC. The rearrangement links TRBV13 to TRBJ2-4; D gene unclear. Germline-derived CDR1 and CDR2 are PRHDT and FYEKMQ (reference sequence). The V end was cut by 2 bases, the J end by 4 bases, with 9 bases between. The CDR3 extends over 14 amino acids.

The chain employs TRBV19 and TRBJ1-5; D not certain. CDR1 LNHDA and CDR2 SQIVND come from the germline V gene (reference sequence). Trimming stripped 5 bases from V and 5 bases from J, with 19 bases between. The CDR3 extends over 16 amino acids. This CDR3 is CASSGGNSRGYQPQHF. Written as DNA, the CDR3 is TGTGCCAGTAGTGGAGGGAACAGTCGGGGATATCAGCCCCAGCATTTT.

V gene TRBV4-1 combines with J gene TRBJ1-1; 7 nucleotides align to TRBD1. The CDR3 has 15 amino acids. Germline loops: CDR1 MGHRA, CDR2 YSYEKL. V shed 4 bases, J shed 6 bases, and the junction held 11 bases outside the gene matches. As DNA, the CDR3 is TGCGCCAGCAGCCCCCCGGACAGGCCGGCCGCTGAAGCTTTCTTT. As protein: CASSPPDRPAAEAFF.

The J gene is TRBJ2-1, the V gene TRBV5-5; 12 nucleotides line up with TRBD1. V lost 2 bases, J lost 7 bases, and 4 bases stayed unmatched. This CDR3 comprises 15 residues. CDR1 is SGHKS, CDR2 YYEKEE, per germline (reference sequence). The DNA for the CDR3 is TGTGCCAGCAGCTTCGGGACAGGGGGCAAAAATGAGCAGTTCTTC. Encoded protein: CASSFGTGGKNEQFF.

V gene TRBV6-4 combines with J gene TRBJ2-7, with TRBD1 matching 8 bases. The germline CDR1 and CDR2 sequences are MRHNA and SNTAGT. The CDR3 contains 15 residues. The V and J ends lost 5 bases and 2 bases, in that order; junction bases with no gene match: 8. CDR3 DNA sequence: TGTGCCAGCAGTCTAGAGCCGGGACAGGCCTACGAGCAGTACTTC. This encodes CASSLEPGQAYEQYF.

CDR3 protein: CASSLFFSTDTQYF. CDR3 nucleotides: TGTGCCAGCAGCCTCTTTTTCTCCACAGATACGCAGTATTTT. This chain links TRBV6-5 with TRBJ2-3; D is uncertain. In germline, CDR1 is MNHEY, CDR2 SVGAGI. Trimming removed 6 bases at V and 2 bases at J, with 12 bases between. The CDR3 has 14 amino acids.

This sequence joins TRBV6-5 and TRBJ1-2; no reliable D call. Trimming removed 6 bases at V and 8 bases at J, with 13 bases between. The CDR3 spans 12 residues. Germline V gene lookup returns CDR1 MNHEY and CDR2 SVGAGI. The DNA of the CDR3 is TGTGCCAGCAGGGGATTAGAGGGAGGCTACACCTTC. Encoded protein: CASRGLEGGYTF.

The chain couples TRBV5-1 to TRBJ2-7; D ambiguous. This CDR3 region has 16 residues. V was cut by 4 bases and J by 0 bases, with 17 bases left in between. Germline CDR1 reads SGHRS; CDR2 reads YFSETQ. The CDR3 loop reads CASSPMSRVGSYEQYF. As DNA, the CDR3 is TGCGCCAGCAGCCCTATGAGTCGGGTGGGCTCCTACGAGCAGTACTTC.

The chain combines TRBV15 with TRBJ2-3, with 11 bases matching TRBD1. Per germline, CDR1 LNHNV and CDR2 YYDKDF (reference sequence). The CDR3 sequence is 16 residues long. The V and J ends lost 3 bases and 4 bases, in that order; junction bases with no gene match: 6. DNA for the CDR3: TGTGCCACCAGCAGGACACCGGGACAGGGGGCAGATACGCAGTATTTT. Translation gives CATSRTPGQGADTQYF.

Comments on this clone: Relative to the germline gene, one junction end is altered; a read error may explain this. The V and J genes are TRBV7-8 and TRBJ2-1; 11 bases agree with TRBD2. The CDR3 spans 15 residues. CDR1 is SGHVS and CDR2 is FQNEAQ in the germline V gene. CDR3 region: CASSVAGGPNNEQFF. As DNA, the CDR3 is TGTGCCAGCAGCGTAGCGGGGGGGCCCAACAATGAGCAGTTCTTC.